This TCR beta chain was identified in a study of identical twins (dated by TCRdb to 2016 to 2017). Study-wide context: The study deep-sequenced TCR alpha and beta repertoires from monozygotic twins, unrelated adults of various ages and cord blood to test whether fetal clonotypes persist. To rule out contamination, the twin experiments were replicated at different times with different library preparation protocols. Findings and caveats that apply to the study as a whole: In monozygotic twins, recombination models systematically underestimated out-of-frame TCR alpha sharing, but the models matched the sharing seen between unrelated individuals. Excess twin sharing in beta out-of-frame sequences was weaker because fewer shared sequences lowered the signal-to-noise ratio. Zero-insertion analyses could be partly confounded by invariant T cells such as MAIT and iNKT, although diverse VJ usage argued against such confounding for most clonotypes. Fewer insertions were carried by abundant cord blood beta clonotypes, a similar but weaker trend appeared in young adult naive repertoires, and no such trend appeared in memory repertoires. Compared with coincidental sharing between unrelated individuals, an excess of low generation-probability sequences was observed among out-of-frame TCR alpha sequences shared between twins. Because the same donors could not be followed over many years, conclusions were based on cross-sectional statistical analysis.

Receptors were amplified or captured by 5' RACE. Sequencer: Illumina HiSeq 2000. A universal primer binding site was introduced by template switching, and a unique molecular identifier was present in the final cDNA, enabling accurate counting of TCR cDNA molecules. First-strand cDNA for TCR alpha and beta chains was synthesized from specific primers in the conserved constant-segment region. Each cDNA library was double barcoded, with a SMART-Mk sample barcode plus Illumina barcodes, to control for contamination. Two successive PCR steps introduced TruSeq adapter sequences along with Illumina sample barcodes. The TCR alpha and beta cDNA libraries were sequenced on the Illumina HiSeq platform using custom primers. The authors' pipeline ran thus. MiGEC was used to process raw reads and extract unique molecular identifiers, and MiXCR was used to find CDR3 positions. For each individual, recombination models were inferred using an EM algorithm with the repgenHMM and IGoR tools. The tcR package in R was used for shared clonotype analysis, with sharing normalized by the product of cloneset sizes. To study raw recombination without the effects of thymic and clonal selection, out-of-frame nonproductive sequences were analyzed. TCRdb trimmed public reads at Q25 via fastp, called clones via MiXCR and kept in-frame beta chains. Rows are combined by CDR3 protein, so each entry shows the most common genes and DNA. The authors' filters were not applied to this entry. The sample table lists around 480,000 distinct CDR3 sequences, approximately 15% of them with a count of one. About 0.94% of the sample comes from the top ten.

As for this clonotype: There is no known antigen for this receptor. The record has no base qualities; no much larger clone is one base away.

Based on the germline V gene (reference sequence), the CDR1 and CDR2 sequences are DFQATT and SNEGSKA. From the cysteine up to the phenylalanine, the CDR3 has a length of 13 residues. The entry retains the CDR3 DNA only, 39 bases that are in frame from base 1. The germline ends are 14 bases apart after V is trimmed by 1 base and J by 10 bases. All donors were healthy Caucasians. The twin cohort comprised three pairs of female monozygotic twins, all aged about 18 to 30 years. Positive isolation kits from Invitrogen were used to isolate CD4+ and CD8+ T cell populations. These records were also assigned to another study, of yellow fever vaccine responses in identical twins. As the second publication notes: The authors reported that the T cell response to vaccination in identical twins appeared partly convergent and partly personalized. The study precisely tracked vaccine-responding T cell clones in identical twins.

Input material: CD4+ T cells sorted from blood. Recombination linked TRBV20-1 to TRBJ2-1; too little of a D gene remains to name it. This sequence was found in a woman between 18 and 29 years old in good health. This receptor has the CDR3 CSARAPLAQEQFF. The DNA sequence reads TGCAGTGCTAGAGCCCCGTTAGCACAAGAGCAGTTCTTC.